This T cell receptor beta chain was observed in a study of metastatic and nonmetastatic thyroid tumors. Whole-study context: Comparative analysis of repertoires was undertaken across blood and tumor or nodule tissue obtained from malignant and benign thyroid patients. Study-level results: Significantly higher TCR beta diversity was reportedly seen in malignant thyroid tumors than benign nodules, in blood and tumor.

Germline V gives CDR1 LNHDA, CDR2 SQIVND (reference sequence). The CDR3 is made up of 15 amino acids. Trimming cost V 4 bases and J 4 bases; bases outside gene matches: 6. Each patient went into thyroid surgery without having received any treatment. This clone occurred a few times. As yet, its antigen is unknown. As handled by the study authors: The study took CDR3 differences across clinicopathological groups and made a distant-metastasis classifier for papillary thyroid cancer from them. TCRdb redid the clone calls on the PCR reads using MiXCR. The V and J calls and clone size are TCRdb's, not the authors'. Of approximately 8,000 clones detected, 25% to 30% appear once; the ten largest clones hold approximately 40%.

This TCR came from a male donor with papillary thyroid cancer or a benign thyroid nodule (not recorded which). Some clones in this sample may be carry-over from other donors' samples. V gene TRBV19 combines with J gene TRBJ2-1, with 8 bases that match TRBD1. The sequencing sample was made of tumor tissue. The CDR3: CASSNQGARYNEQFF. The CDR3 DNA follows: TGTGCCAGTAGTAATCAGGGGGCTCGGTACAATGAGCAGTTCTTC.